The entry below gives a single TCR beta chain sequence along with its context. This CDR3 has 14 residues. Germline lookup yields CDR1 GTSNPN and CDR2 SVGIG (reference sequence). The data are from a study of blood T cells in healthy people across ages. Sample-barcoded 5' priming and a J-beta primer mix drove a second PCR of about 6 to 12 cycles. The study obtained at least 3 million CDR3-containing paired-end reads from every sample. MiXCR, run by TCRdb on the 5' RACE reads, gives a single entry per CDR3 protein. The sample includes about 560,000 distinct CDR3 sequences, about 29% of them seen just once. These data were likewise used in another study, on T cells of mothers and their children.

The TCR comes from a boy between 2 and 10 years old in good health. The sequenced material came from blood. This chain connects TRBV30 to TRBJ2-5, with 8 bases lining up with TRBD1. Near its end, the DNA agrees better with TRBJ2-7, so the J call may be wrong. The CDR3 DNA reads TGTGCCTGGAGTTACTTACAGGGGGCCTACGAGCAGTACTTC. This codes for CAWSYLQGAYEQYF.